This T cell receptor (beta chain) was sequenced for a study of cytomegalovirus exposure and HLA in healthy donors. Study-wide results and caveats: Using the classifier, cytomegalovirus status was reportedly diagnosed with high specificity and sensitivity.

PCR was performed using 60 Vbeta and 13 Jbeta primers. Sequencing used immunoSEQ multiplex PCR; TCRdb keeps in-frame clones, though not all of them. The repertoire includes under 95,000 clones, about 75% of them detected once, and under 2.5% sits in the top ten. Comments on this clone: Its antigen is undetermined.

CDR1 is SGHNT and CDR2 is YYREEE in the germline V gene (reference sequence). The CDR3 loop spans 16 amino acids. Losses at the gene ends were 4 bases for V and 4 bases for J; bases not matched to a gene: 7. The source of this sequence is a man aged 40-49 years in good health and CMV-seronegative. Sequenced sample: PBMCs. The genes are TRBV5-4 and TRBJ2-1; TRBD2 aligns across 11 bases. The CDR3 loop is CASSQTTSGKYNEQFF. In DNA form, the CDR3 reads TGTGCCAGCAGCCAAACGACTAGCGGGAAATACAATGAGCAGTTCTTC.